This T cell receptor (beta chain) was recovered during a study of naive and memory T cell subsets. CDR1 and CDR2 from the germline V gene are DFQATT and SNEGSKA (reference sequence). CDR3 length equals 11 residues. V gave up 5 bases and J gave up 3 bases, with 8 bases separating them. Treatment specified: skin biopsy from PPD injection site in Mantoux-positive individual. An oligonucleotide containing a UMI was ligated to the 3' end of TCR cDNA. Reverse transcription used DNase-treated unsorted total RNA, aiming for roughly 1 to 1000 ng. As for this clonotype: Its antigen is unidentified.

Findings and caveats of the study: Reportedly, tuberculin skin test sites gave far more TCRs than other biopsies.

Ligated cDNA underwent four rounds of PCR with nested alpha and beta constant region primers and SP2. TCRdb reanalysed the UMI-ligation and nested PCR reads using MiXCR and keeps one entry per CDR3 protein. The sample shows tens of thousands of distinct CDR3 sequences, approximately 10% of them seen only once. Material: skin, obtained from a tuberculin skin test site. The V and J genes are TRBV20-1 and TRBJ2-7, with D perhaps matching TRBD2 (5 bases). This TCR derives from an adult in good health. The CDR3 nucleotides read TGCAGTGCTGTCCGGGACTACGAGCAGTACTTC. Protein sequence: CSAVRDYEQYF.